This TCR beta chain was recorded in a study of CD4 and CD8 cells across lung adenocarcinoma regions (dated by TCRdb to the late 2010s). Study-level background: The study examined intratumor heterogeneity of the T cell receptor repertoire by comparing tumor centers with tumor margins.

The receptor library was made with PCR. Sequencing was carried out with a HiSeq X Ten. The public sequencing data were trimmed at Q25 with fastp and processed into clonotypes with MiXCR by TCRdb, which kept only in-frame beta chains. Rows with one shared CDR3 protein collapse into an entry with the most common genes and DNA. In all, the sample holds approximately 8,700 distinct CDR3 sequences, and roughly 50% of those were seen once. Of the sample, 40% to 55% falls within the top ten clones. Here V drops 0 bases and J drops 7 bases, and the junction holds 6 bases not matched to any gene. The CDR3 covers 15 residues, taking in both the cysteine and the phenylalanine. Solely the CDR3 DNA is kept, with 45 bases framed from the first base. For CDR1 and CDR2, the germline V gene (reference sequence) lists MNHEY and SMNVEV. As concerns this clonotype: Its antigen target is currently unknown. No much larger clone exists at a distance of one base, and base qualities are not known.

Patients with localized lung adenocarcinoma, a subtype of non-small cell lung cancer, were used as donors. Samples were obtained from the margins of localized lung adenocarcinomas. For TCR repertoire analysis, CD8+ T cells from tumor tissue were profiled separately from CD4+ T cells. Sequencing used CD8+ T cells from the margin of a lung tumor. In light of the paper, this sample's cell subset or site label describes: tumor margin region. The chain is encoded by TRBV27 joined to TRBJ2-1, with 7 bases matching TRBD2. The receptor was isolated from a female donor with lung adenocarcinoma. The CD4 and CD8 labels of this study may be unreliable. The DNA sequence is TGTGCCAGCAGTTTATCGGGGTTCGGGGGGAATGAGCAGTTCTTC. It encodes CASSLSGFGGNEQFF.